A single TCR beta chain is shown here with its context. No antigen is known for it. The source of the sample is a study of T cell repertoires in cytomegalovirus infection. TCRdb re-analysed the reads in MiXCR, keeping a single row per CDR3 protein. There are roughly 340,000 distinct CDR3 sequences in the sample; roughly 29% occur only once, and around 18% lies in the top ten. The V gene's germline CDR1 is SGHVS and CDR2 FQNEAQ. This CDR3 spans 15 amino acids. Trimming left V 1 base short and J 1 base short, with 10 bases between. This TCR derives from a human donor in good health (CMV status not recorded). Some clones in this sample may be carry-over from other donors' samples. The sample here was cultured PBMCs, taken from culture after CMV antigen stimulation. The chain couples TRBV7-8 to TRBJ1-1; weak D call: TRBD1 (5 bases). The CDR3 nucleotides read TGTGCCAGCAGCTTAGGGGCAGGACAGAACACTGAAGCTTTCTTT. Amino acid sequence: CASSLGAGQNTEAFF.